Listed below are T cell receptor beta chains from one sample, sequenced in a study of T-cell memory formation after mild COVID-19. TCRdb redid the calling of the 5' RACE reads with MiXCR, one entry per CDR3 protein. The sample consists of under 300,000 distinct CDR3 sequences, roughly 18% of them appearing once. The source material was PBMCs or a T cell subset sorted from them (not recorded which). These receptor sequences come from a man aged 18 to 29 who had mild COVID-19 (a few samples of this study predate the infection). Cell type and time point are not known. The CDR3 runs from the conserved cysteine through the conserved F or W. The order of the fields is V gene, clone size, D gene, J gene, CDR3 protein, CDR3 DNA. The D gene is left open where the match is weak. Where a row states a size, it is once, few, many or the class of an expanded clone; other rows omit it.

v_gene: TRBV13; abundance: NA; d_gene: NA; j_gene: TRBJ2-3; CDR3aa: CASSRRGATLKADTQYF; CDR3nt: TGTGCCAGCAGCCGCCGGGGGGCGACCCTGAAGGCAGATACGCAGTATTTT
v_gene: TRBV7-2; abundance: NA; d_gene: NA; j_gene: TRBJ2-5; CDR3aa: CASSLMRGTYVSETQYF; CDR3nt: TGTGCCAGCAGCTTAATGAGGGGGACTTACGTCTCGGAGACCCAGTACTTC
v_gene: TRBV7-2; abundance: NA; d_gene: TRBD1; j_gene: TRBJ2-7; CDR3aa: CASSIPDRDEYEQYF; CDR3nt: TGTGCCAGCAGCATCCCCGACAGGGACGAGTACGAGCAGTACTTC
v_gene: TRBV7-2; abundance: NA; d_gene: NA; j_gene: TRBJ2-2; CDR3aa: CASRTLIGGAGELFF; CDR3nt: TGTGCCAGCAGGACGCTGATAGGGGGGGCCGGGGAGCTGTTTTTT
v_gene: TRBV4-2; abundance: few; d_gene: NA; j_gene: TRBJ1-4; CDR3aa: CASSQGKGGTNEKLFF; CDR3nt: TGTGCCAGCAGCCAAGGGAAAGGGGGTACTAATGAAAAACTGTTTTTT
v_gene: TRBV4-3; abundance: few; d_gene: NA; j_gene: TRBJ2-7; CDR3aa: CASSQVGAYEQYF; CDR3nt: TGCGCCAGCAGCCAAGTAGGGGCCTACGAGCAGTACTTC
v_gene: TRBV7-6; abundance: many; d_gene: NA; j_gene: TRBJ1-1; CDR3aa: CASSLLGTTEAFF; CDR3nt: TGTGCCAGCAGCTTACTGGGGACCACTGAAGCTTTCTTT
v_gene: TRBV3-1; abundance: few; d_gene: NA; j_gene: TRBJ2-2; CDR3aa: CASSQVWDTGELFF; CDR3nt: TGTGCCAGCAGCCAGGTTTGGGACACCGGGGAGCTGTTTTTT
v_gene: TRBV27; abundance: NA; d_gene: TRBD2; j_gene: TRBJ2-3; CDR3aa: CASSFTSGVPLDTQYF; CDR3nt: TGTGCCAGCAGCTTCACTAGCGGGGTTCCGCTGGATACGCAGTATTTT
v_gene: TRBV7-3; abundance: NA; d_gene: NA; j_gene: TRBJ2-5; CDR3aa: CASSLTWGETQYF; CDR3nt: TGTGCCAGCAGCTTAACGTGGGGAGAGACCCAGTACTTC
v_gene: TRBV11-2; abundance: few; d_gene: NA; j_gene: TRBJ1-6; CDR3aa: CASSPRRDSPLHF; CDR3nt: TGTGCCAGCAGCCCGCGACGGGATTCACCCCTCCACTTT
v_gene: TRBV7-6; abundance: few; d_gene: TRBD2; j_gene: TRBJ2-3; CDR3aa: CASSVERGPQYF; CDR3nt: TGTGCCAGCAGCGTAGAGCGGGGGCCGCAGTATTTT
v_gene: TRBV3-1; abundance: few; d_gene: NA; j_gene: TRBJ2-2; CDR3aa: CASSVGLNTGELFF; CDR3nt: TGTGCCAGCAGCGTGGGACTGAACACCGGGGAGCTGTTTTTT
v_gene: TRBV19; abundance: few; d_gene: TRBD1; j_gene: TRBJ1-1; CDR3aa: CASRDRGTEAFF; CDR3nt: TGTGCCAGTCGGGACAGGGGGACTGAAGCTTTCTTT
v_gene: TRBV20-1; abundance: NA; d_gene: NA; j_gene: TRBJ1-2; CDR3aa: CSAPAVSYGYTF; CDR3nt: TGCAGTGCCCCGGCAGTTTCCTATGGCTACACCTTC
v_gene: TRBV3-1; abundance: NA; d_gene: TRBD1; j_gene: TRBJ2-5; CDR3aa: CASSLTGDLGTQYF; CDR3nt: TGTGCCAGCAGCCTGACAGGGGACTTGGGGACCCAGTACTTC
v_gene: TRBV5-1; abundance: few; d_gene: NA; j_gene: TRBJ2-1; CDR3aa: CASSLDREGEQFF; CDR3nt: TGCGCCAGCAGCTTGGACAGGGAGGGTGAGCAGTTCTTC
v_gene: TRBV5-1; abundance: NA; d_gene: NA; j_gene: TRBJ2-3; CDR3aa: CASSFQGSTDTQYF; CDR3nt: TGCGCCAGCAGCTTCCAGGGCAGCACAGATACGCAGTATTTT
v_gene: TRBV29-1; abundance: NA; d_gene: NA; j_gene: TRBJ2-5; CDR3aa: CSGRTETQYF; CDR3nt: TGCAGCGGGCGGACGGAGACCCAGTACTTC
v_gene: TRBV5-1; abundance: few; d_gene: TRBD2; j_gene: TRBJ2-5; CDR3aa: CASSQLGDYGRETQYF; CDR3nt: TGCGCCAGCAGCCAATTGGGGGACTACGGTCGAGAGACCCAGTACTTC
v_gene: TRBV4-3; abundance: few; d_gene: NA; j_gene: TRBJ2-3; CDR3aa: CASSQQSGNAPDTQYF; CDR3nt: TGCGCCAGCAGCCAACAGAGCGGAAATGCCCCAGATACGCAGTATTTT
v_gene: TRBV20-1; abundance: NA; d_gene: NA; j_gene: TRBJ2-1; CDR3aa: CSARPSTGATYNEQFF; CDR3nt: TGCAGTGCTAGACCATCGACCGGGGCAACCTACAATGAGCAGTTCTTC
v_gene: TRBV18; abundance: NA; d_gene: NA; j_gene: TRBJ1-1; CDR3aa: CASSPRTDNTEAFF; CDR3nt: TGTGCCAGCTCACCAAGGACGGACAACACTGAAGCTTTCTTT
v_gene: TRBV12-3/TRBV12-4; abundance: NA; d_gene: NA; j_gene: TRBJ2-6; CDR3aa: CASLSAGANVLTF; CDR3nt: TGTGCCAGTCTGTCAGCTGGGGCCAACGTCCTGACTTTC
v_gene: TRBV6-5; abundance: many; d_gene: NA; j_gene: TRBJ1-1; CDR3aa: CASSYRKNTEAFF; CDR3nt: TGTGCCAGCAGTTATCGCAAGAACACTGAAGCTTTCTTT
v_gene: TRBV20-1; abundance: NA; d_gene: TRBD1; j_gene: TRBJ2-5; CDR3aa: CSARTWDREETQYF; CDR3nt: TGCAGTGCTAGAACGTGGGACAGGGAAGAGACCCAGTACTTC
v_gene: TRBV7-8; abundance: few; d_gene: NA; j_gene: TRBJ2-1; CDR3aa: CASSFLGHNEQFF; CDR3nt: TGTGCCAGCAGCTTTTTGGGGCACAATGAGCAGTTCTTC
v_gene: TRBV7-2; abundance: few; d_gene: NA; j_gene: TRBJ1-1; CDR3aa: CASSVTMNTEAFF; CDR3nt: TGTGCCAGCAGCGTCACCATGAACACTGAAGCTTTCTTT
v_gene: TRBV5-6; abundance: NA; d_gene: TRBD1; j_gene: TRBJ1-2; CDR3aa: CASSQDRRGVSYGYTF; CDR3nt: TGTGCCAGCAGCCAGGACAGGAGAGGAGTATCCTATGGCTACACCTTC
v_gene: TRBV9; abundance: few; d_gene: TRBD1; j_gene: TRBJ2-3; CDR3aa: CASSAGLLGRGQTDTQYF; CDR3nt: TGTGCCAGCAGCGCAGGTCTCCTCGGCAGGGGGCAAACAGATACGCAGTATTTT
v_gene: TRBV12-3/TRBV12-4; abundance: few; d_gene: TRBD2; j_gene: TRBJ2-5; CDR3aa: CASSFSGGGTQYF; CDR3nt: TGTGCCAGCAGTTTCTCGGGCGGGGGGACCCAGTACTTC
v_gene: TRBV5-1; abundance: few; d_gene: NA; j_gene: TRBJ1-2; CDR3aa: CASSLEGGAYSRYGYTF; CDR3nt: TGCGCCAGCAGCTTGGAGGGGGGAGCCTACTCGCGCTATGGCTACACCTTC
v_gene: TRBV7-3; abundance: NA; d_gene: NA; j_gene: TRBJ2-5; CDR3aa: CASSLGLAREETQYF; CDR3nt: TGTGCCAGCAGCTTGGGGCTGGCTCGGGAAGAGACCCAGTACTTC
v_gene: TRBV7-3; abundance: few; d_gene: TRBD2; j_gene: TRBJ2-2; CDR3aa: CASSRTPLAGGSGGELFF; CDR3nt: TGTGCCAGCAGCCGAACCCCCCTAGCGGGGGGATCCGGCGGGGAGCTGTTTTTT
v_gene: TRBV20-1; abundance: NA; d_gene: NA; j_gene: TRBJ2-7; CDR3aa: CSAFGSGYEQYF; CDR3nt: TGCAGTGCTTTCGGGTCAGGGTACGAGCAGTACTTC
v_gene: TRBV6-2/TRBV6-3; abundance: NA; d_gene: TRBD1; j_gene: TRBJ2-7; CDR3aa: CASSLNYQGASYEQYF; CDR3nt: TGTGCCAGCAGTCTTAATTATCAGGGGGCCTCCTACGAGCAGTACTTC
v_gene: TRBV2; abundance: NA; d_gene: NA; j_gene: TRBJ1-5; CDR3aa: CASSDAGGGLAQHF; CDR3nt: TGTGCCAGCAGTGATGCCGGGGGCGGTTTAGCCCAGCATTTT
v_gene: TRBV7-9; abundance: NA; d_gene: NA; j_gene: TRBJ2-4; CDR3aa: CASSLLDGRVISAKNIQYF; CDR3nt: TGTGCCAGCAGCTTATTGGACGGTAGAGTCATCTCAGCCAAAAACATTCAGTACTTC
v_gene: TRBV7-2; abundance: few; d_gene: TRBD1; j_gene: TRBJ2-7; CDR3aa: CASSVRGQGAEQYF; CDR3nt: TGTGCCAGCAGCGTCCGAGGACAGGGGGCCGAGCAGTACTTC
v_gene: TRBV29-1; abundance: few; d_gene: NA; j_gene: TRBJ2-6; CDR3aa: CSVEEEGATSGANVLTF; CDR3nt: TGCAGCGTTGAAGAAGAAGGGGCGACCTCTGGGGCCAACGTCCTGACTTTC
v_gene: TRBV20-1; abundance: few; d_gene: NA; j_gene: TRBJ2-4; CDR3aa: CSDERVAKNIQYF; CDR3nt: TGCAGTGACGAACGGGTAGCCAAAAACATTCAGTACTTC
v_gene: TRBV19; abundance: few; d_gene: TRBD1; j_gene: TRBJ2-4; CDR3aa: CASSGTGGLVNIQYF; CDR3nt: TGTGCCAGTAGCGGGACAGGGGGTTTGGTAAACATTCAGTACTTC
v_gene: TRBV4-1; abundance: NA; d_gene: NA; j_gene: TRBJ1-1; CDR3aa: CASSQDPGSPEAFF; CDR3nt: TGCGCCAGCAGCCAAGATCCAGGGAGTCCCGAAGCTTTCTTT
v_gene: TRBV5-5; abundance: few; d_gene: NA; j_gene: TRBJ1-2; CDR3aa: CASSSSGFDGYTF; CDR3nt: TGTGCCAGCAGCTCTTCCGGGTTCGATGGCTACACCTTC
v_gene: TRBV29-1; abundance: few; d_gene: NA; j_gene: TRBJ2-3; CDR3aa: CSVEDGRGAVDTQYF; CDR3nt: TGCAGCGTTGAAGACGGTAGGGGAGCGGTGGATACGCAGTATTTT
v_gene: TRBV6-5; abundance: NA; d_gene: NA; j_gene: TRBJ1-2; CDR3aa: CASSTRTGTYGYTF; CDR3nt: TGTGCCAGCAGTACCAGAACAGGGACCTATGGCTACACCTTC
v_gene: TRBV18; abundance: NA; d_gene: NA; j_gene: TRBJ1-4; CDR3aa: CASSLQGDEKLFF; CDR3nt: TGTGCCAGCTCGCTACAGGGAGACGAAAAACTGTTTTTT
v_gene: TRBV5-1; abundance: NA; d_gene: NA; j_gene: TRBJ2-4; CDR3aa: CASSLSQGGMDIQYF; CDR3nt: TGCGCCAGCAGCTTGAGTCAGGGGGGGATGGACATTCAGTACTTC
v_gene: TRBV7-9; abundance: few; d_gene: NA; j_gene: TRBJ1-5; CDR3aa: CASSLAAAYSNQPQHF; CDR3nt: TGTGCCAGCAGCTTAGCGGCGGCATATAGCAATCAGCCCCAGCATTTT
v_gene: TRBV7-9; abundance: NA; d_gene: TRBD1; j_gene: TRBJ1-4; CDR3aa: CASSLSQGAREKLFF; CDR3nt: TGTGCCAGCAGCTTAAGTCAGGGGGCGAGAGAAAAACTGTTTTTT
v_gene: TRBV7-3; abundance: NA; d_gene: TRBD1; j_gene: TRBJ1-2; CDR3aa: CASSPGTALNYGYTF; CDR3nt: TGTGCCAGCAGCCCCGGGACAGCACTTAACTATGGCTACACCTTC
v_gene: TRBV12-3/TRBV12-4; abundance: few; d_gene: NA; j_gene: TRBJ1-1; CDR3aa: CASSALGPAEAFF; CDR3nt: TGTGCCAGCAGCGCACTGGGCCCCGCTGAAGCTTTCTTT
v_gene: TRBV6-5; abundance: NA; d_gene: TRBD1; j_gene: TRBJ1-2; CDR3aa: CASRLTGGGGYTF; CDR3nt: TGTGCCAGCAGGCTCACAGGGGGCGGTGGCTACACCTTC
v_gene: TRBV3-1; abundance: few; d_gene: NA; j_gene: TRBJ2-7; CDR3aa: CASTIQGTYEQYF; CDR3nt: TGTGCCAGCACCATACAAGGGACCTACGAGCAGTACTTC
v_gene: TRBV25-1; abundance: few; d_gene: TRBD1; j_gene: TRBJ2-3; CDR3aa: CASSMMQGAEDTQYF; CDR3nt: TGTGCCAGCAGTATGATGCAGGGGGCGGAAGATACGCAGTATTTT
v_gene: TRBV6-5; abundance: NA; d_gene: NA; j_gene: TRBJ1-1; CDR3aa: CASSTPGWVWAFF; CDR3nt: TGTGCCAGCAGTACCCCGGGCTGGGTGTGGGCTTTCTTT
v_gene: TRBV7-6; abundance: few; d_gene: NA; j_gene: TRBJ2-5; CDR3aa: CASSLEVGQETQYF; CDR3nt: TGTGCCAGCAGCTTGGAGGTGGGCCAAGAGACCCAGTACTTC
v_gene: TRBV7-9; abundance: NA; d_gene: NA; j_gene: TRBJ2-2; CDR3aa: CASSLITARIHTGELFF; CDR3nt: TGTGCCAGCAGCTTAATAACAGCCCGCATTCACACCGGGGAGCTGTTTTTT
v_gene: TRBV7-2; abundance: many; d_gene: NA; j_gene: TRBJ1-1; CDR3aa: CASSLGTGYEAFF; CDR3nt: TGTGCCAGCAGCTTAGGTACAGGGTATGAAGCTTTCTTT
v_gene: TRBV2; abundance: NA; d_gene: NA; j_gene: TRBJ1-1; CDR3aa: CASTRPSNTEAFF; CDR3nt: TGTGCCAGCACTCGGCCGTCGAACACTGAAGCTTTCTTT